The rows below give T cell receptor beta chains drawn from one sample of a study of cytomegalovirus exposure and HLA in healthy donors. Sequenced by immunoSEQ multiplex PCR; TCRdb stores in-frame clones only, minus some. The sample shows around 160,000 clones, over 65% of them seen only once. Source material: PBMCs. The receptors shown here come from a man in his forties in good health and CMV-seropositive. CDR3s include the opening cysteine and the closing phenylalanine or tryptophan. The D gene is left open where the match is weak. Size values are once, few and many counts, or a class for expanded clones, and some rows have none.

TRBD1 TRBJ2-7 . TRBV7-8 CASSPRPTGPEQYF TGTGCCAGCAGCCCCAGGCCGACAGGGCCCGAGCAGTACTTC
. TRBJ2-2 few TRBV4-1 CASSQVRLVITGELFF TGCGCCAGCAGCCAAGTCCGTCTAGTCATAACCGGGGAGCTGTTTTTT
TRBD2 TRBJ2-2 . TRBV25-1 CASSGGLAGNTGELFF TGTGCCAGCAGTGGGGGACTAGCGGGAAACACCGGGGAGCTGTTTTTT
. TRBJ2-7 . TRBV9 CASSVDGGSLYEQYF TGTGCCAGCAGCGTAGACGGGGGATCCCTCTACGAGCAGTACTTC
. TRBJ2-7 . TRBV7-2 CASSLSRGPTYEQYF TGTGCCAGCAGCTTAAGCAGGGGCCCTACCTACGAGCAGTACTTC
. TRBJ2-7 . TRBV15 CATSFLQGSYEQYF TGTGCCACCAGCTTCCTTCAGGGTTCCTACGAGCAGTACTTC
TRBD2 TRBJ2-1 . TRBV28 CASSFGETSGHNEQFF TGTGCCAGCAGTTTTGGTGAGACTAGCGGGCACAATGAGCAGTTCTTC
. TRBJ2-7 . TRBV14 CASSQGPDSYYEQYF TGTGCCAGCAGCCAAGGGCCAGACAGCTACTACGAGCAGTACTTC
. TRBJ2-1 . TRBV13 CASSLLAGSYNEQFF TGTGCCAGCAGCTTACTCGCGGGCTCCTACAATGAGCAGTTCTTC
. TRBJ1-1 . TRBV28 CANSPPSRGSEAFF TGTGCCAACAGTCCCCCTTCCCGGGGTTCTGAAGCTTTCTTT
. TRBJ1-2 once TRBV19 CASSPRQYGYTF TGTGCCAGTAGTCCTAGACAGTATGGCTACACCTTC
TRBD1 TRBJ1-1 . TRBV5-1 CASSSQGGTEAFF TGCGCCAGCAGCTCACAGGGGGGTACTGAAGCTTTCTTT
. TRBJ2-4 . TRBV28 CASQHGGLAKNIQYF TGTGCCAGCCAACACGGGGGGCTAGCCAAAAACATTCAGTACTTC
. TRBJ2-2 . TRBV11-3 CASSLDLRGTGELFF TGTGCCAGCAGCTTAGATCTTCGCGGAACCGGGGAGCTGTTTTTT
. TRBJ2-7 . TRBV28 CASSGGGSLSYEQYF TGTGCCAGCAGTGGCGGAGGGTCCCTGTCCTACGAGCAGTACTTC
TRBD2 TRBJ2-2 . TRBV2 CASRGELATGELFF TGTGCCAGCCGGGGGGAATTGGCCACCGGGGAGCTGTTTTTT
TRBD1 TRBJ2-7 once TRBV29-1 CSVEEGTGRYEQYF TGCAGCGTTGAAGAAGGGACAGGGAGGTACGAGCAGTACTTC
TRBD1 TRBJ2-3 once TRBV30 CAWSGGQGSTDTQYF TGTGCCTGGAGTGGGGGACAGGGTAGCACAGATACGCAGTATTTT
TRBD2 TRBJ2-3 . TRBV28 CASSHEIAGHTDTQYF TGTGCCAGCAGCCACGAAATAGCGGGACACACAGATACGCAGTATTTT
. TRBJ2-7 . TRBV7-9 CASSLALGQSYEQYF TGTGCCAGCAGCTTAGCGCTCGGACAGTCCTACGAGCAGTACTTC
. TRBJ1-4 . TRBV14 CASSRGEREKLFF TGTGCCAGCAGCCGAGGAGAACGTGAAAAACTGTTTTTT
TRBD2 TRBJ2-1 . TRBV6-5 CASSYGLESNNEQFF TGTGCCAGCAGTTACGGACTAGAATCAAACAATGAGCAGTTCTTC
TRBD2 TRBJ2-2 . TRBV28 CASSLSGGVANTGELFF TGTGCCAGCAGTTTATCGGGAGGGGTCGCGAACACCGGGGAGCTGTTTTTT
. TRBJ2-5 . TRBV25-1 CASSEFGTGSWETQYF TGTGCCAGCAGTGAATTCGGTACCGGGAGCTGGGAGACCCAGTACTTC
. TRBJ2-5 . TRBV4-2 CASSPLLAGEETQYF TGTGCCAGCAGTCCCTTGCTAGCCGGAGAAGAGACCCAGTACTTC